This TCR beta chain was sequenced in a study of blood T cells in healthy people across ages. This CDR3 spans 16 amino acids. The germline V gene has CDR1 LGHDT and CDR2 YNNKEL (reference sequence). V was shortened by 1 base and J by 2 bases, with 13 bases between the two germline ends. Isolation recovered at least 6 million PBMCs from every sample. With a J-beta primer mix and a sample-barcoded 5' primer, a second PCR ran roughly 6 to 11 cycles. TCRdb re-analysed the 5' RACE reads in MiXCR, keeping a single row per CDR3 protein. The sample consists of about 940,000 distinct CDR3 sequences, around 49% of them appearing once.

This clonotype was sampled from a young man in good health. The chain is built from TRBV3-1 and TRBJ2-3; D not certain. Sequenced material: blood. In nucleotides, the CDR3 is TGTGCCAGCAGCCAAGCCCCAGGCGTGGCCACAGATACGCAGTATTTT. Its protein product is CASSQAPGVATDTQYF.